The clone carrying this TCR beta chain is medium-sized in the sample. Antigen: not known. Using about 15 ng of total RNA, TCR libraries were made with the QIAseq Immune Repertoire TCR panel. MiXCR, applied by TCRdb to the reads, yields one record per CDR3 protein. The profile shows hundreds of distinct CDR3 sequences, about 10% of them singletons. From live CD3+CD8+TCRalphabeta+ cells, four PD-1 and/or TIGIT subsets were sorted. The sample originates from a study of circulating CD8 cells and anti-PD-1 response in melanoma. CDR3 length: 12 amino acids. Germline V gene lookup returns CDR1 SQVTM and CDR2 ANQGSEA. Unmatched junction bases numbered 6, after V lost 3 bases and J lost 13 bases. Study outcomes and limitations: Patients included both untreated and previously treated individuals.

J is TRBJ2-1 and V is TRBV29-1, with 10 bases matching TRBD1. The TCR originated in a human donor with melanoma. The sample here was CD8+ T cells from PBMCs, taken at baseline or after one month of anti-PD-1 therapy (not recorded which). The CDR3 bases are TGCAGCGTTGAGGGACAGGGGATAGAACAGTTCTTC. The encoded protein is CSVEGQGIEQFF.